The clone carrying this T cell receptor (beta chain) was recorded at least ten times. Moderate-to-severe activity, CAS ≥3, NOSPECS ≥4 and a duration under 3 months were seen in donors with ophthalmopathy. Uncontrolled infections, pregnancy, lactation or other autoimmune diseases led to patient exclusion. Clinicians made diagnoses from clinical symptoms, serum thyroxine, TRAb, thyroid ultrasound and orbital computed tomography. The data originate from a study of Graves' ophthalmopathy and Graves' hyperthyroidism. Germline V CDR1 and CDR2: MNHEY, SVGEGT. This CDR3 spans 12 amino acids. Deletions cut 2 bases from V and 4 bases from J, with 3 bases between. Amplifying from RNA transcripts, the study obtained TCR beta CDR3 regions. The library came from an HTBI-primed first-round RT-PCR and a second-round multiplex PCR. TCRdb fed the multiplex PCR reads into MiXCR, producing one record per CDR3 protein. This sample has approximately 210,000 distinct CDR3 sequences; around 28% occur once, and the top ten carry 8.5% to 9.5%.

The rearrangement joins TRBV6-2 or TRBV6-3 to TRBJ1-5; D gene uncertain. Material: peripheral blood. The receptor was derived from a man aged 50-60 years with Graves' ophthalmopathy. In nucleotides, the CDR3 is TGTGCCAGCAGTTACCTTAATCAGCCCCAGCATTTT. Translating gives CASSYLNQPQHF.